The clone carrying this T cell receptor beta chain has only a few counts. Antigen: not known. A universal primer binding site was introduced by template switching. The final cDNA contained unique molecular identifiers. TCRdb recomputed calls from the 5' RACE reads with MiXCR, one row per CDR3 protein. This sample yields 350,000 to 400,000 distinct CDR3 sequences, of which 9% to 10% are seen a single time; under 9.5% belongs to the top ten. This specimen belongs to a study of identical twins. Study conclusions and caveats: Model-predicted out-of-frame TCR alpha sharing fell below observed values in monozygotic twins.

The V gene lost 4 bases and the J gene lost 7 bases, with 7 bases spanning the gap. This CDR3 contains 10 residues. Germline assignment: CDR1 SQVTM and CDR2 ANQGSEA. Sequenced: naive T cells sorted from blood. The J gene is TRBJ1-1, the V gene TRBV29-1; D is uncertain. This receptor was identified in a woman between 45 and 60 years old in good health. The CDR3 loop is CSVVGVEAFF. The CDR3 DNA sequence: TGCAGCGTTGTCGGGGTTGAAGCTTTCTTT.